This T cell receptor beta chain is from a study of blood T cells in healthy people across ages. Trimming cost V 2 bases and J 3 bases; bases outside gene matches: 15. The CDR3 is 18 amino acids. CDR1 and CDR2 from the germline V gene are SNHLY and FYNNEI. The amount of total RNA extracted per sample was at least 5.5 micrograms. Alongside a J-beta primer mix, a sample-barcoded 5' primer served in a second PCR lasting about 6 to 11 cycles. Each CDR3 protein gets one entry after TCRdb re-called the 5' RACE reads with MiXCR. The data hold some 550,000 distinct CDR3 sequences, with 40% to 55% observed a single time.

The chain is built from TRBV2 and TRBJ1-1; 7 bases align to TRBD1. Sequencing used blood. This sequence was found in a man older than 75 in good health. CDR3 coding DNA: TGTGCCAGCAGTGAAACGATGAGACAGGGCTGGAAGTACACTGAAGCTTTCTTT. Protein: CASSETMRQGWKYTEAFF.